This TCR beta chain is drawn from a study of blood T cells in healthy people across ages (dated by TCRdb to between 2015 and 2017). Turning to the overall study: In model experiments, template switching captured about one uniquely barcoded TCR beta cDNA molecule for every two T cells. The study measured age-related changes in TCR beta repertoire diversity using deep sequencing normalized with unique cDNA molecular identifiers. Donors were grouped into four age groups: young (average approximately 15 years), middle-aged (roughly 40), aged (62) and long-lived (approximately 78). To avoid experimental bias, donors of different ages were randomly spread across the sequencing lanes. For two donors (one aged 18 to 30 and one aged 80 or older), the study analyzed two additional independent replicas of 1 million unique cDNA reads from the same blood draw.

Donors were a few dozen systemically healthy Caucasian individuals from Russia aged about 6 to 100 years. Each donor gave approximately 10 milliliters of peripheral blood, collected into EDTA-treated Vacutainer tubes. Ficoll-Paque density-gradient centrifugation was used to isolate PBMCs, with at least 6.5 million per sample. Total RNA was extracted from PBMCs with Trizol reagent, with at least 6 micrograms obtained per sample. Naive CD45RAhigh/CD27high T cell percentages were measured by flow cytometry on a PBMC aliquot from every donor. The library was built by means of 5' RACE. Sequencing relied on an Illumina HiSeq 2500. A second roughly 6 to 12 cycle PCR used a sample-barcoded 5' primer and a J-beta primer mix. A unique molecular identifier was introduced onto each TCR beta cDNA molecule by a template-switch 5' adaptor carrying 12 random nucleotides. At least 3 million CDR3-containing paired-end reads were obtained from each sample. All of the RNA was converted into first-strand cDNA using the Mint cDNA synthesis kit, with a TRBC-specific oligonucleotide serving as the primer. Following uracil-DNA glycosylase treatment, a first 18-cycle PCR with universal primers M1SS and BC2_uni_R was performed on all cDNA. Per the source publication's procedure: Each sample was normalized by randomly selecting 1 million high-quality reads, each carrying a distinct molecular identifier. Instead of being binned into consensus sequences, reads that shared molecular identifiers were thrown out. MiTCR, run with a Q25 quality threshold and the strictest error-elimination algorithm, handled CDR3 identification, clonotype clustering and error correction. A nonparametric unseen species model with Euler transformation was used to estimate lower-bound total TCR beta diversity. TCRdb reprocessed the public reads (quality trimming at Q25 with fastp, clone calling with MiXCR) and kept in-frame beta chains. Rows with a matching CDR3 protein are joined into one entry that keeps the most common DNA and genes. These V and J calls derive from TCRdb rather than the authors' analysis. Across this sample there are hundreds of thousands of distinct CDR3 sequences, with about 43% seen only once. 30% of the sample is held by the ten biggest clonotypes.

A remark on this clonotype: Its antigen is still unknown. No much larger clonotype is one base removed from it; base qualities were not supplied.

The CDR3 measures 15 amino acids from cysteine to phenylalanine. CDR3 DNA only is kept here, 45 bases in frame from base 1. Taken from the germline V gene (reference sequence), the CDR1 and CDR2 loops are MNHNY and SVGAGI. The V and J ends are trimmed by 5 bases and 0 bases, leaving 13 bases between them. Points the paper makes about the study in general: The CMV infection status of donors was not known, potentially confounding age-related changes in expanded clonotypes. Estimates of total diversity based on one million sequenced T cells were regarded as lower bounds and as underestimates. Because profiling used bulk unsorted PBMCs, naive and antigen-experienced compartments could not be compared conclusively. There was a strong correlation between observed TCR beta diversity and the percentage of naive T cells measured by flow cytometry. Compared with the aged group, more naive CD4+ T cells, fewer expanded clones and increased TCR diversity were shown by the long-lived group, suggesting age selection. As age increased, observed TCR beta diversity per million T cells dropped in a roughly linear way, and a significant reduction was already evident by age about 40.

The clonotype was recovered from a man older than 75 in good health. Input material: blood. This receptor chain uses TRBV6-6 and TRBJ1-1; a weak D assignment points to TRBD1 (5 bases agree). The CDR3 amino acid sequence is: CASSGTENMNTEAFF. The DNA sequence is given as TGTGCCAGCAGTGGGACGGAAAATATGAACACTGAAGCTTTCTTT.